This T cell receptor beta chain was identified during a study of T-cell memory formation after mild COVID-19. The V end lost 5 bases, the J end lost 3 bases, and 10 bases lay between the germline ends. This CDR3 comprises 13 residues. Germline V gene sequence: CDR1 SQVTM, CDR2 ANQGSEA. TCRdb passed the 5' RACE reads through MiXCR, listing each CDR3 protein once. The repertoire includes a few hundred thousand distinct CDR3 sequences, 20% to 30% of them detected once, and about 8.7% sits in the top ten. Sequenced: PBMCs or a T cell subset sorted from them (not recorded which). This TCR was recovered from an adult woman who had mild COVID-19 (a few samples of this study predate the infection). Cell type and time point are not known. The V gene is TRBV29-1, the J gene TRBJ1-4; no firm D call. The CDR3 region is CSVKNDPNEKLFF. The DNA for the CDR3 is TGCAGCGTTAAAAACGACCCTAATGAAAAACTGTTTTTT.